The 20 T cell receptor beta chains below come from one sample, sequenced in a study of shared clonotypes between healthy human individuals (dated by TCRdb to about 2020). Library prep was done by the immunoSEQ multiplex PCR assay. Drawn from immuneACCESS, this table holds only the in-frame rearrangements with V and J called that TCRdb kept. Clones are partly lost; checked studies trace under half to an unresolved V gene and leave the rest unexplained. The sample profile shows about 2.2 million clones; around 95% of them were found once. The ten top clones hold around 1.7% of the sample. For the CD8 naive samples, CD45RO-negative cells were positively selected for CCR7, yielding a CD45RA+CCR7+ population from which TemRA cells were excluded. The sample comprised naive CD8+ T cells from PBMCs. This specimen's cell subset or site label, interpreted: CD45RA+CCR7+. These receptors were obtained from a man aged 18 to 35 in good health. Some clones in this sample may be carry-over from other donors' samples.

The V call is TRBV7-2, the J call TRBJ1-1, with D unresolved. CDR1 SGHTA and CDR2 FQGNSA come from the germline V gene. The CDR3 sequence is 15 residues long. The germline V and J ends were trimmed by 1 base and 7 bases, with 16 bases remaining between them. The CDR3 sequence is CASSLVVYSSDEAFF. The CDR3 DNA reads TGTGCCAGCAGCTTAGTTGTATATTCGTCAGATGAAGCTTTCTTT.

The chain uses TRBV9 and TRBJ2-1; D tentatively fits TRBD1 or TRBD2 (5 bases each). V gave up 4 bases and J gave up 2 bases, with 16 bases separating them. In germline, CDR1 is SGDLS, CDR2 YYNGEE. The CDR3 is 16 amino acids. The CDR3 DNA follows: TGTGCCAGCAGCCGCGCACCAGGGACGCCCTACAATGAGCAGTTCTTC. Residues: CASSRAPGTPYNEQFF.

J is TRBJ1-3 and V is TRBV4-1, with D unresolved. V was cut by 1 base and J by 7 bases, with 14 bases left in between. CDR1 MGHRA and CDR2 YSYEKL come from the germline V gene. The CDR3 consists of 15 residues. This chain's CDR3 is CASSQAIRSGNTIYF. CDR3 bases: TGCGCCAGCAGCCAAGCGATCCGGAGCGGGAACACCATATATTTT.

The CDR3 DNA reads TGTGCCAGCAGCTTGCCTCCCGGACTAGCGGGAGGGCCGGAAGAGACCCAGTACTTC. Residues: CASSLPPGLAGGPEETQYF. This chain links TRBV7-2 with TRBJ2-5; 15 bases agree with TRBD2. Germline V lookup: CDR1 SGHTA, CDR2 FQGNSA. V was clipped by 3 bases and J by 3 bases; unmatched bases: 11. The CDR3 is 19 residues long.

This chain joins TRBV2 and TRBJ1-1; unclear D gene. In germline, CDR1 is SNHLY, CDR2 FYNNEI. CDR3 length: 13 amino acids. With 6 bases removed from V and 1 base from J, the gap between germline ends came to 9 bases. This chain's CDR3 is CASRKARNTEAFF. Written as DNA, the CDR3 is TGTGCCAGCAGGAAAGCAAGGAACACTGAAGCTTTCTTT.

The rearrangement links TRBV7-3 to TRBJ2-2, with D possibly matching TRBD2 (5 bases). V was trimmed by 5 bases and J by 2 bases, leaving 12 bases between them. CDR1 is SGHTA, CDR2 FQGTGA, per germline. The CDR3 spans 15 residues. The CDR3 DNA reads as TGTGCCAGCAGCCCTACCAGACTAAACACCGGGGAGCTGTTTTTT. Its protein is CASSPTRLNTGELFF.

A single count supports this clone. The chain carries TRBV6-9 and TRBJ2-5, with 9 nucleotides matching TRBD1. V was pared by 6 bases and J by 2 bases, with 7 bases of the junction left unmatched. The CDR3 length is 15 residues. CDR1 and CDR2 from the germline V gene are MNHGY and SVAAGI. The CDR3 sequence: CASSYRTGAQETQYF. The CDR3 region has the DNA TGTGCCAGCAGCTACAGGACAGGGGCTCAAGAGACCCAGTACTTC.

V and J are TRBV27 and TRBJ2-7; D gene unclear. V lost 4 bases, J lost 2 bases, and 12 bases lay in between. This CDR3 is 14 amino acids long. CDR1 and CDR2 (germline): MNHEY, SMNVEV (reference sequence). The CDR3 loop reads CASSSGYFTYEQYF. The CDR3 bases are TGTGCCAGCAGTTCCGGCTATTTTACCTACGAGCAGTACTTC.

A single count supports this clone. The chain uses TRBV6-5 and TRBJ2-3, with D possibly matching TRBD2 (5 bases). The V and J ends lost 11 bases and 2 bases respectively, with 14 bases between them. This CDR3 has 13 residues. The germline CDR1 and CDR2 sequences are MNHEY and SVGAGI. CDR3 residues: CACGLKLTDTQYF. In DNA, the CDR3 is TGTGCCTGCGGACTCAAACTCACAGATACGCAGTATTTT.

Comment on this clone: Additional DNA sequences in this sample encode the identical CDR3. V usage is TRBV9 and J usage is TRBJ2-7; possible D gene TRBD1, 6 bases. V lost 0 bases to trimming and J lost 1 base, with 11 bases between them. CDR3 length: 15 residues. The V gene's germline CDR1 is SGDLS and CDR2 YYNGEE. CDR3 in amino acids: CASSVGLGASYEQYF. CDR3 nucleotide sequence: TGTGCCAGCAGCGTAGGCCTGGGGGCATCCTACGAGCAGTACTTC.

This rearrangement joins TRBV5-1 to TRBJ2-2, with 7 bases fitting TRBD2. V lost 3 bases to trimming and J lost 2 bases; unmatched junction nucleotides: 7. Looked up from germline, CDR1 is SGHRS and CDR2 is YFSETQ. The CDR3 covers 16 residues. CDR3 in DNA: TGCGCCAGCAGCTACTCAGCGGGATCTAACACCGGGGAGCTGTTTTTT. Its translation is CASSYSAGSNTGELFF.

The chain combines TRBV7-8 with TRBJ2-4; a weak D match, TRBD1 (5 bases). Germline V gene sequence: CDR1 SGHVS, CDR2 FQNEAQ. Trimming stripped 4 bases from V and 7 bases from J, with 23 bases between. The CDR3 is 17 residues long. The CDR3 nucleotides read TGTGCCAGCAGCTCAAAGGGGTGGGGTCAAGAGGCTAACATTCAGTACTTC. This encodes CASSSKGWGQEANIQYF. Full variable domain (rest looked up from reference TRBV7-8 and TRBJ2-4): GAGVSQSPRYKVAKRGQDVALRCDPISGHVSLFWYQQALGQGPEFLTYFQNEAQLDKSGLPSDRFFAERPEGSVSTLKIQRTQQEDSAVYLCASSSKGWGQEANIQYFGAGTRLSVL.

The rearrangement links TRBV2 to TRBJ2-3; possible D gene TRBD2, 6 bases. The V end lost 2 bases, the J end lost 6 bases, and 15 bases lay between the germline ends. The CDR3 runs 15 residues. Per germline, CDR1 SNHLY and CDR2 FYNNEI. CDR3: CASSERGLFGDTQYF. DNA of the CDR3: TGTGCCAGCAGTGAACGGGGACTTTTCGGGGATACGCAGTATTTT.

The rearrangement uses TRBV2 and TRBJ2-1, with 7 bases identical to TRBD1. Trimming at V came to 9 bases and at J to 4 bases, leaving 6 bases not matched to a gene. The CDR3 extends over 13 amino acids. Germline V gene sequence: CDR1 SNHLY, CDR2 FYNNEI. CDR3 in DNA: TGTGCCAGTAGACAGGGACAATACAATGAGCAGTTCTTC. Translated: CASRQGQYNEQFF.

This rearrangement joins TRBV19 to TRBJ1-1; TRBD1 agrees at 7 bases. The CDR3 runs 15 residues. Germline-derived CDR1 and CDR2 are LNHDA and SQIVND (reference sequence). J gave up 5 bases and V 5 bases, and 11 bases lay outside the gene matches. The CDR3: CASSPPRTGVTEAFF. CDR3 bases: TGTGCCAGTAGTCCCCCAAGGACAGGAGTTACTGAAGCTTTCTTT.

The chain couples TRBV4-3 to TRBJ2-1; D perhaps matches TRBD2 (5 bases). Germline CDR1 LGHNA, CDR2 YSLEER. The ends were cut back, 0 bases at V and 4 bases at J, with 16 bases in the middle. This CDR3 contains 17 residues. CDR3 loop: CASSQDVRLAVYNEQFF. Here the CDR3 DNA reads TGCGCCAGCAGCCAAGATGTTCGGCTAGCAGTATACAATGAGCAGTTCTTC.

J is TRBJ2-7 and V is TRBV19, with D possibly being TRBD1 (6 bases). The CDR3 extends over 14 amino acids. Germline lookup yields CDR1 LNHDA and CDR2 SQIVND (reference sequence). V was shortened by 4 bases and J by 5 bases, with 15 bases between the two germline ends. The CDR3 protein is CASSRDRDTHEQYF. The CDR3 DNA reads TGTGCCAGTAGTAGGGACCGGGACACCCACGAGCAGTACTTC.

The gene calls are TRBV12-5 and TRBJ1-1; 7 nucleotides align to TRBD1. Per germline, CDR1 LGHNT and CDR2 FRNRAP. Germline trimming cut 2 bases from V and 4 bases from J; bases unmatched to any gene: 13. The CDR3 is 17 amino acids. The chain's CDR3 is CASGLLPPTGRSTEAFF. DNA for the CDR3: TGTGCTAGTGGTTTGCTCCCCCCGACAGGGAGGAGCACTGAAGCTTTCTTT.

This chain uses TRBV28 with TRBJ1-2, with D unresolved. This CDR3 contains 12 residues. V was cut by 4 bases and J by 2 bases, with 5 bases left in between. From germline, CDR1 is MDHEN and CDR2 SYDVKM. The CDR3 sequence: CASSWGNYGYTF. The CDR3 nucleotides are TGTGCCAGCAGTTGGGGAAACTATGGCTACACCTTC.

The CDR3 DNA is TGTGCCAGCAGCGCAGACAGGGGGCACGGCTACACCTTC. The encoded protein is CASSADRGHGYTF. This chain connects TRBV9 to TRBJ1-2, with 10 positions matching TRBD1. With V trimmed by 3 bases and J by 8 bases, 4 bases remained unmatched. The CDR3 has 13 residues. Germline V gene sequence: CDR1 SGDLS, CDR2 YYNGEE.